A selection of T cell receptor beta chains follows, all from one sample in a study of cytomegalovirus exposure and HLA in healthy donors. Method: immunoSEQ multiplex PCR; TCRdb's copy keeps in-frame clones and lacks some. The data hold roughly 45,000 clones, with roughly 60% observed a single time. Sequencing was done on a sample of PBMCs. These receptors were collected from a human donor in good health. Each CDR3 is given with its conserved first and last residue. The D gene is left open where the match is weak. Not every row has a clone size; where given, it reads once, few, many or a size class.

clone size | J gene | D gene | V gene | CDR3 protein | CDR3 DNA
. | TRBJ1-3 | . | TRBV7-2 | CASSLVSRGIGNTIYF | TGTGCCAGCAGCTTAGTAAGCAGGGGAATTGGAAACACCATATATTTT
. | TRBJ1-2 | TRBD1 | TRBV10-3 | CAISQDRVNYGYTF | TGTGCCATCAGCCAGGACAGGGTAAACTATGGCTACACCTTC
. | TRBJ1-6 | . | TRBV9 | CASSVEDTGNSPLHF | TGTGCCAGCAGCGTAGAGGACACAGGGAATTCACCCCTCCACTTT
. | TRBJ2-7 | . | TRBV6-5 | CASSKTQGTYEQYF | TGTGCCAGCAGTAAAACGCAGGGGACCTACGAGCAGTACTTC
. | TRBJ1-1 | . | TRBV14 | CASSQGGHRRGSTEAFF | TGTGCCAGCAGCCAAGGGGGACACCGGCGAGGATCCACTGAAGCTTTCTTT
. | TRBJ1-6 | . | TRBV7-2 | CASSSGARMNSPLHF | TGTGCCAGCAGCTCAGGGGCACGAATGAATTCACCCCTCCACTTT
few | TRBJ2-7 | TRBD2 | TRBV4-1 | CASSPLGGGRAYEQYF | TGCGCCAGCAGCCCCCTCGGGGGGGGCAGGGCCTACGAGCAGTACTTC
few | TRBJ2-1 | . | TRBV9 | CASGGFGGDYNEQFF | TGTGCCAGCGGGGGGTTCGGAGGCGACTACAATGAGCAGTTCTTC
. | TRBJ2-4 | . | TRBV7-2 | CASSFSRGDIQYF | TGTGCCAGCAGCTTTTCGCGGGGAGACATTCAGTACTTC
. | TRBJ2-1 | TRBD1 | TRBV29-1 | CSVDTTGGKYNEQFF | TGCAGCGTTGATACGACAGGGGGGAAATACAATGAGCAGTTCTTC
. | TRBJ2-5 | . | TRBV19 | CASSIDPLGGQETQYF | TGTGCCAGTAGTATCGATCCACTAGGGGGACAAGAGACCCAGTACTTC
. | TRBJ2-5 | . | TRBV6-5 | CASSYPGQETQYF | TGTGCCAGCAGTTACCCAGGCCAAGAGACCCAGTACTTC
. | TRBJ2-5 | TRBD1 | TRBV7-9 | CASSWTGGAWGETQYF | TGTGCCAGCAGCTGGACAGGGGGCGCCTGGGGGGAGACCCAGTACTTC
. | TRBJ1-3 | . | TRBV7-2 | CASSLRVRGNTIYF | TGTGCCAGCAGCCTACGGGTACGCGGAAACACCATATATTTT
. | TRBJ2-5 | TRBD1 | TRBV5-1 | CASSLGGGETQYF | TGCGCCAGCAGCTTAGGGGGCGGTGAGACCCAGTACTTC
few | TRBJ1-6 | TRBD1 | TRBV10-3 | CAIADRANSPLHF | TGTGCCATCGCCGACAGGGCTAATTCACCCCTCCACTTT
. | TRBJ2-4 | . | TRBV5-4 | CASSNPTGEGKNIQYF | TGTGCCAGCAGCAACCCGACAGGGGAGGGCAAAAACATTCAGTACTTC
. | TRBJ2-3 | TRBD2 | TRBV7-2 | CASSLWLAGGSTDTQYF | TGTGCCAGCAGCTTATGGCTAGCGGGGGGTAGCACAGATACGCAGTATTTT
. | TRBJ1-6 | TRBD1 | TRBV29-1 | CSVESGGHTPSSSYNSPLHF | TGCAGCGTTGAATCAGGGGGACATACGCCGTCTAGCTCCTATAATTCACCCCTCCACTTT
. | TRBJ2-3 | . | TRBV4-2 | CASSSMGWGLSTDTQYF | TGTGCCAGCAGCTCCATGGGGTGGGGACTTTCTACAGATACGCAGTATTTT
. | TRBJ1-1 | TRBD1 | TRBV9 | CASSMGQGGGTEAFF | TGTGCCAGCAGCATGGGACAGGGTGGGGGCACTGAAGCTTTCTTT
. | TRBJ2-1 | . | TRBV2 | CASSDVGNRAYNEQFF | TGTGCCAGCAGTGATGTCGGGAATAGGGCCTACAATGAGCAGTTCTTC
. | TRBJ2-1 | TRBD1 | TRBV5-1 | CASSPGQGAGEQFF | TGCGCCAGCAGCCCGGGACAGGGGGCGGGAGAGCAGTTCTTC
. | TRBJ2-1 | TRBD2 | TRBV2 | CASSSAGGGNEQFF | TGTGCCAGCAGCTCGGCGGGGGGGGGCAATGAGCAGTTCTTC
. | TRBJ2-5 | . | TRBV5-4 | CASSLDTSRGETQYF | TGTGCCAGCAGCTTGGACACTAGCCGGGGGGAGACCCAGTACTTC
. | TRBJ2-1 | TRBD1 | TRBV5-1 | CASSGTGGGYNEQFF | TGCGCCAGCAGCGGGACAGGGGGCGGCTACAATGAGCAGTTCTTC
. | TRBJ2-1 | . | TRBV4-1 | CASSQGSIDEQFF | TGCGCCAGCAGCCAAGGTTCTATCGATGAGCAGTTCTTC
few | TRBJ2-1 | TRBD2 | TRBV5-1 | CASSLSGESYNEQFF | TGCGCCAGCAGCTTGAGCGGGGAATCATACAATGAGCAGTTCTTC
. | TRBJ1-5 | TRBD1 | TRBV7-2 | CASSPGQGHQPQHF | TGTGCCAGCAGCCCAGGACAGGGCCATCAGCCCCAGCATTTT
few | TRBJ1-2 | . | TRBV6-1 | CASSDQNRANYGYTF | TGTGCCAGCAGTGATCAAAATCGGGCTAACTATGGCTACACCTTC
few | TRBJ1-4 | TRBD1 | TRBV25-1 | CASSDSRTGINEKLFF | TGTGCCAGCAGTGACTCAAGGACAGGGATTAATGAAAAACTGTTTTTT
. | TRBJ1-1 | . | TRBV2 | CASSEDELGRAFF | TGTGCCAGCAGTGAAGATGAGTTAGGGAGGGCTTTCTTT
. | TRBJ2-7 | . | TRBV28 | CASSSRAGYEQYF | TGTGCCAGCAGTTCAAGGGCAGGGTACGAGCAGTACTTC
few | TRBJ1-6 | . | TRBV5-6 | CASSSQVVTYNSPLHF | TGTGCCAGCAGCTCACAGGTGGTAACCTATAATTCACCCCTCCACTTT
. | TRBJ1-5 | . | TRBV7-9 | CASSLLSGEGQPQHF | TGTGCCAGCAGCTTATTGTCAGGGGAGGGGCAGCCCCAGCATTTT
. | TRBJ2-1 | TRBD2 | TRBV10-2 | CASSGQSGGALGEQFF | TGCGCCAGCAGTGGACAAAGCGGGGGGGCGTTGGGTGAGCAGTTCTTC
few | TRBJ1-2 | . | TRBV5-1 | CASSFDSTYGYTF | TGCGCCAGCAGCTTTGACAGTACTTATGGCTACACCTTC
. | TRBJ1-2 | . | TRBV5-1 | CASSSYGPERGYTF | TGCGCCAGCAGCTCCTATGGGCCCGAGCGGGGCTACACCTTC
once | TRBJ1-2 | . | TRBV6-1 | CASSKDRHYGYTF | TGTGCCAGCAGTAAAGACAGACATTATGGCTACACCTTC
. | TRBJ2-7 | . | TRBV30 | CAWGLLVGGREQYF | TGTGCCTGGGGCCTCCTCGTCGGGGGGCGCGAGCAGTACTTC
. | TRBJ2-5 | . | TRBV5-1 | CASSLSQGPPETQYF | TGCGCCAGCAGCTTGTCGCAGGGGCCGCCGGAGACCCAGTACTTC
. | TRBJ2-1 | TRBD2 | TRBV5-1 | CASSSETSPYNEQFF | TGCGCCAGCAGCTCGGAGACTAGCCCCTACAATGAGCAGTTCTTC
. | TRBJ1-2 | . | TRBV9 | CASSAAGLTNYGYTF | TGTGCCAGCAGCGCGGCAGGACTAACTAACTATGGCTACACCTTC
. | TRBJ2-5 | . | TRBV4-1 | CASSQALRETQYF | TGCGCCAGCAGCCAAGCCCTGAGGGAGACCCAGTACTTC
. | TRBJ1-5 | TRBD1 | TRBV10-3 | CAISADRGDNQPQHF | TGTGCCATCAGTGCCGACAGGGGTGACAATCAGCCCCAGCATTTT
. | TRBJ2-5 | TRBD1 | TRBV18 | CASSLLGQYQETQYF | TGTGCCAGCTCCCTCCTGGGACAGTACCAAGAGACCCAGTACTTC